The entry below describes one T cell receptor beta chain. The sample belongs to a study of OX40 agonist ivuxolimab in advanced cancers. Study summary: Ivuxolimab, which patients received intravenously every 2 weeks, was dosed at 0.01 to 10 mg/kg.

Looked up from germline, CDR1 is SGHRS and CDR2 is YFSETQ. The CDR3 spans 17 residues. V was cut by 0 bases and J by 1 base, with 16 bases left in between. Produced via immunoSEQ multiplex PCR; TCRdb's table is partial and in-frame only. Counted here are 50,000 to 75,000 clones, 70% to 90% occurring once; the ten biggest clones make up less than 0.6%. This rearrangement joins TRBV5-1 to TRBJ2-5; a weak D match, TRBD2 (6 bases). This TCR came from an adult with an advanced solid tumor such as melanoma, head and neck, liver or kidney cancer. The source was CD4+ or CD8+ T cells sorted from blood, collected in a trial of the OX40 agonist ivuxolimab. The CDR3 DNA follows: TGCGCCAGCAGCTTGGCCGGTAGCGGAGGGGCCCAAGAGACCCAGTACTTC. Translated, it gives CASSLAGSGGAQETQYF.